These 5 T cell receptor beta chains share one sample of origin, sequenced in a study of cytomegalovirus exposure and HLA in healthy donors. It was with 60 Vbeta and 13 Jbeta primers that the PCR ran. Produced via immunoSEQ multiplex PCR; TCRdb's table is partial and in-frame only. The table lists 150,000 to 200,000 clones, around 86% of them singletons. The specimen was PBMCs. Source of these receptors: a woman between 18 and 30 years old in good health and CMV-seronegative.

This clone was found once. This chain links TRBV5-1 with TRBJ2-1; D is perhaps TRBD1 (5 bases). V lost 2 bases and J lost 3, with 9 bases in between. The CDR3 is made up of 14 amino acids. Germline V gene lookup returns CDR1 SGHRS and CDR2 YFSETQ. The CDR3 loop is CASSLGALYNEQFF. The CDR3, as DNA: TGCGCCAGCAGCTTAGGGGCCCTCTACAATGAGCAGTTCTTC.

This clone appeared a single time. The chain has TRBV11-2 and TRBJ1-1; tentative D call: TRBD1 (5 bases). This CDR3 region has 13 residues. Germline V gene sequence: CDR1 SGHAT, CDR2 FQNNGV. With 6 bases removed from V and 3 bases from J, the gap between germline ends came to 11 bases. This CDR3 reads CASSGAGDTEAFF. As DNA, the CDR3 is TGTGCCAGCAGTGGCGCGGGGGACACTGAAGCTTTCTTT.

This chain connects TRBV10-3 to TRBJ2-1; 11 bases are a match to TRBD2. The CDR3 consists of 16 residues. The germline V gene encodes CDR1 ENHRY and CDR2 SYGVKD. V trimming: 2 bases; J trimming: 9 bases; junction bases outside the gene matches: 9. CDR3 sequence: CAISEGNSGRASEQFF. The CDR3 DNA reads TGTGCCATCAGTGAGGGCAATAGCGGGAGGGCGAGTGAGCAGTTCTTC.

The rearrangement uses TRBV11-1 and TRBJ2-3; maybe TRBD1 (6 bases). The germline V gene has CDR1 SGHAT and CDR2 FQDESV (reference sequence). V was shortened by 5 bases and J by 6 bases, with 21 bases between the two germline ends. The CDR3 runs to 16 residues. CDR3: CASSPRQDPLGDTQYF. The CDR3, as DNA: TGTGCCAGCAGCCCCCGACAGGACCCATTAGGGGATACGCAGTATTTT.

CDR3 nucleotide sequence: TGTGCCAGCAGTGTGCTAGGCGCCTACGAGCAGTACTTC. This encodes CASSVLGAYEQYF. The chain links TRBV2 to TRBJ2-5; D remains unclear. The J call could be wrong; TRBJ2-7 is a better fit for the DNA end. This CDR3 has 13 residues. Germline V gene sequence: CDR1 SNHLY, CDR2 FYNNEI.